The rows below give T cell receptor beta chains drawn from one sample of a study of beta chain features in type 1 diabetes. Some clones are missing from TCRdb's copy, which holds only in-frame ones; the method was immunoSEQ multiplex PCR. Found here are 900,000 or so clones, roughly 17% of them singletons; the top ten hold about 0.02%. The material sequenced was naive CD4+ T cells from blood. The source is a woman under 30 in good health. Both conserved end residues are part of each CDR3. The order of the fields is J gene, V gene, clone size, CDR3 protein. Size tells how often a clone was seen (once, few, many) or the class of an expanded clone, and some rows leave it out.

j_call: TRBJ1-1
v_call: TRBV20-1
clone_size: -
cdr3_aa: CSCQGVSEAFF

j_call: TRBJ2-2
v_call: TRBV7-2
clone_size: few
cdr3_aa: CASSLIRVINTGELFF

j_call: TRBJ1-1
v_call: TRBV23-1
clone_size: -
cdr3_aa: CASSLQGLCGTEAFF

j_call: TRBJ1-3
v_call: TRBV2
clone_size: -
cdr3_aa: CASNLEGGSSGNTIYF

j_call: TRBJ2-5
v_call: TRBV5-5
clone_size: few
cdr3_aa: CASSSSQGAQETQYF

j_call: TRBJ2-1
v_call: TRBV19
clone_size: -
cdr3_aa: CASSIDRGRGYNEQFF

j_call: TRBJ2-2
v_call: TRBV28
clone_size: -
cdr3_aa: CASRDSHYTGELFF

j_call: TRBJ2-7
v_call: TRBV2
clone_size: -
cdr3_aa: CASSERTSGIKF

j_call: TRBJ2-7
v_call: TRBV6-5
clone_size: -
cdr3_aa: CATAMAYEQYF

j_call: TRBJ1-3
v_call: TRBV6-5
clone_size: few
cdr3_aa: CASSYTRRGNTIYF

j_call: TRBJ2-7
v_call: TRBV28
clone_size: few
cdr3_aa: CASSSRDKQQYF

j_call: TRBJ2-7
v_call: TRBV27
clone_size: -
cdr3_aa: CASSPTGSYEQYF

j_call: TRBJ2-5
v_call: TRBV6-5
clone_size: -
cdr3_aa: CASSPQGNRGTQYF

j_call: TRBJ2-7
v_call: TRBV4-3
clone_size: few
cdr3_aa: CASSLSGTDEQYF

j_call: TRBJ2-1
v_call: TRBV28
clone_size: -
cdr3_aa: CASSGGGRDEQFF

j_call: TRBJ2-5
v_call: TRBV7-3
clone_size: few
cdr3_aa: CASSLGRSGEETQYF

j_call: TRBJ2-2
v_call: TRBV5-1
clone_size: -
cdr3_aa: CASRQALVTGELFF

j_call: TRBJ2-4
v_call: TRBV5-1
clone_size: few
cdr3_aa: CASSFSGREAKNIQYF

j_call: TRBJ1-1
v_call: TRBV2
clone_size: few
cdr3_aa: CASTRVGETEAFF

j_call: TRBJ2-1
v_call: TRBV29-1
clone_size: few
cdr3_aa: CSVREFLDNEQFF

j_call: TRBJ2-5
v_call: TRBV11-2
clone_size: -
cdr3_aa: CASSLDGYRAPQETQYF

j_call: TRBJ2-3
v_call: TRBV29-1
clone_size: few
cdr3_aa: CSVDEGLGTDTQYF